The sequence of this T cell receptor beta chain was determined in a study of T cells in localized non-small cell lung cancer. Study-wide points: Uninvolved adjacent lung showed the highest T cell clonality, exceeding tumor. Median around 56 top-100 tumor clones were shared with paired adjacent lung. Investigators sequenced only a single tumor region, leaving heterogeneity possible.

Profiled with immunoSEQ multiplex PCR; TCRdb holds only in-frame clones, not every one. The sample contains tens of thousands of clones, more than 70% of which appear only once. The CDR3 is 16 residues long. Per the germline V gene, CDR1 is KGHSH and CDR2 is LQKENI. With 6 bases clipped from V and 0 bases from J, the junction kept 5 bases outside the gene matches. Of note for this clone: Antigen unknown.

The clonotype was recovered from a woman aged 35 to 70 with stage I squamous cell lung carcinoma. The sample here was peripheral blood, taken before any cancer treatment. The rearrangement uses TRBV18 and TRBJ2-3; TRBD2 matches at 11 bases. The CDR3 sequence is CASSRTSGRSTDTQYF. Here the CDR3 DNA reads TGTGCCAGCTCGCGGACTAGCGGGCGTAGCACAGATACGCAGTATTTT.